Given below is one TCR beta chain in context. TCRdb keeps only in-frame clones here, not all; method: immunoSEQ multiplex PCR. Of 120,000 or so clones in the sample, approximately 68% were seen once. Germline V lookup: CDR1 SGHTA, CDR2 FQGNSA. V shed 5 bases and J shed 4 bases, with 12 bases lying between them. This CDR3 region has 15 residues. This sample was included in a study of blood T cell repertoires in COVID-19. Sample: peripheral blood. The TCR sequence derives from a woman between 70 and 85 years old with acute or convalescent COVID-19. The chain links TRBV7-2 to TRBJ2-6; maybe TRBD1 (5 bases). The CDR3 nucleotides are TGTGCCAGCAGCCCTAGGGGTACCGGGGCCAACGTCCTGACTTTC. Translating it yields CASSPRGTGANVLTF. Full variable domain (rest looked up from reference TRBV7-2 and TRBJ2-6): GAGVSQSPSNKVTEKGKDVELRCDPISGHTALYWYRQSLGQGLEFLIYFQGNSAPDKSGLPSDRFSAERTGGSVSTLTIQRTQQEDSAVYLCASSPRGTGANVLTFGAGSRLTVL.